What follows are 21 T cell receptor beta chains derived from one specimen sequenced in a study of response to subunit inactivated influenza vaccine. TCRdb re-derived calls from the RT-PCR reads in MiXCR, one entry per CDR3 protein. The table has about 480,000 distinct CDR3 sequences, 10% to 11% seen once. The sequenced sample was PBMCs from blood, obtained about 40 days after vaccination. The receptors were sampled from a man between 45 and 60 years old who received an inactivated influenza vaccine.

This chain uses TRBV20-1 with TRBJ2-5; D may be TRBD1 (6 bases). Trimming removed 2 bases at V and 5 bases at J, with 15 bases between. The CDR3 runs 14 residues. The V gene's germline CDR1 is DFQATT and CDR2 SNEGSKA (reference sequence). The CDR3: CSARKSAGVETQYF. CDR3 nucleotides: TGCAGTGCTAGAAAGTCGGCAGGGGTCGAGACCCAGTACTTC.

Ten or more counts support this clonotype. This chain links TRBV9 with TRBJ1-5; the D gene is possibly TRBD1 (6 bases). The germline gives CDR1 SGDLS, CDR2 YYNGEE. Trimming removed 3 bases at V and 2 bases at J, with 15 bases between. CDR3 length: 16 residues. CDR3 sequence (DNA): TGTGCCAGCAGCGCAGGGGCCACGGCGGGCAATCAGCCCCAGCATTTT. Protein product: CASSAGATAGNQPQHF. Looking up the rest from reference TRBV9 and TRBJ1-5 gives the full variable domain: DSGVTQTPKHLITATGQRVTLRCSPRSGDLSVYWYQQSLDQGLQFLIQYYNGEERAKGNILERFSAQQFPDLHSELNLSSLELGDSALYFCASSAGATAGNQPQHFGDGTRLSIL.

Ten or more counts support this clonotype. The rearrangement links TRBV29-1 to TRBJ2-1; possibly TRBD2 for D (6 bases). The V and J ends lost 7 bases and 5 bases respectively, with 12 bases between them. This CDR3 is built from 12 residues. The V gene's germline CDR1 is SQVTM and CDR2 ANQGSEA. This CDR3 is CSGGIGHNEQFF. The CDR3 DNA follows: TGCAGCGGCGGGATAGGGCACAATGAGCAGTTCTTC.

There are many counts of this clonotype. This chain links TRBV7-9 with TRBJ2-1, with 10 bases matching TRBD2. CDR1 and CDR2 from the germline V gene are SEHNR and FQNEAQ (reference sequence). V lost 6 bases and J lost 2; bases outside the gene matches: 1. The CDR3 loop spans 14 amino acids. CDR3 sequence (DNA): TGTGCCAGCAGTCTAGCGGGAGCCTACAATGAGCAGTTCTTC. It yields the protein CASSLAGAYNEQFF.

The chain has TRBV20-1 and TRBJ1-5; 7 bases are shared with TRBD1. This CDR3 spans 14 amino acids. The germline V gene has CDR1 DFQATT and CDR2 SNEGSKA (reference sequence). After removal of 3 bases from V and 4 bases from J, the junction contained 6 bases not matched to a gene. CDR3 loop: CSARFGTANQPQHF. CDR3 coding DNA: TGCAGTGCTAGGTTCGGGACAGCTAATCAGCCCCAGCATTTT.

This chain links TRBV5-1 with TRBJ2-5; D gene ambiguous. The CDR3 has 18 amino acids. CDR1 and CDR2 (germline): SGHRS, YFSETQ. Trimming shortened V by 0 bases and J by 5 bases, and 23 bases separated the two germline ends. The CDR3 DNA follows: TGCGCCAGCAGCTTGGGACCGTCTTCGCCACCCGACTGGGAGACCCAGTACTTC. This sequence encodes CASSLGPSSPPDWETQYF.

This clonotype has a count of ten or more. J is TRBJ2-7 and V is TRBV20-1, with 7 bases identical to TRBD1. This CDR3 has 13 residues. CDR1 is DFQATT, CDR2 SNEGSKA, per germline (reference sequence). With V trimmed by 6 bases and J by 3 bases, 8 bases remained unmatched. This CDR3 is CSAATGTDYEQYF. The CDR3 DNA is TGCAGTGCCGCTACCGGGACAGACTACGAGCAGTACTTC.

This chain connects TRBV20-1 to TRBJ2-7, with a tentative D call TRBD1 (6 bases). The germline CDR1 and CDR2 sequences are DFQATT and SNEGSKA (reference sequence). CDR3 length equals 13 residues. V lost 2 bases and J lost 5, with 13 bases in between. The CDR3 spells CSARSGTLNEQYF. The CDR3 DNA is TGCAGTGCTAGATCCGGGACACTGAACGAGCAGTACTTC.

This clonotype has a handful of counts. The rearrangement uses TRBV4-1 and TRBJ2-3; D could derive from TRBD1 or TRBD2 (6 bases each). V was trimmed by 5 bases and J by 6 bases, leaving 12 bases between them. Germline V gives CDR1 MGHRA, CDR2 YSYEKL. This CDR3 spans 13 amino acids. The CDR3 region is CASSDGGRDTQYF. CDR3 bases: TGCGCCAGCAGCGACGGGGGCCGGGATACGCAGTATTTT.

Comment on this clonotype: At one end, the junction sequence differs from germline, possibly due to a read error. The chain couples TRBV14 to TRBJ2-7; D gene uncertain. The V gene's germline CDR1 is SGHDN and CDR2 FVKESK. CDR3 length equals 15 residues. The CDR3 reads CASGQYRRAPYEQYF. CDR3 in DNA: TGTGCCAGCGGCCAATATCGTCGGGCTCCCTACGAGCAGTACTTC.

In its sample, this clonotype was seen many times. The V gene is TRBV12-3 or TRBV12-4, the J gene TRBJ2-2; the match to TRBD2 covers 9 bases. CDR3 length: 21 residues. The J segment lost 0 bases and the V segment lost 2 bases, leaving 16 bases of the junction unmatched. The CDR3 protein is CASSLFWRGGLLSSNTGELFF. The CDR3 DNA follows: TGTGCCAGCAGTTTATTCTGGCGGGGGGGCCTTCTTTCGTCGAACACCGGGGAGCTGTTTTTT.

This clonotype was counted many times. This chain links TRBV12-3 or TRBV12-4 with TRBJ1-2; weak D call: TRBD1 (5 bases). This CDR3 is built from 13 residues. Trimming stripped 6 bases from V and 8 bases from J, with 16 bases between. This CDR3 reads CASRRPGTEGYTF. The CDR3 nucleotides read TGTGCCAGCAGACGCCCGGGGACGGAAGGCTACACCTTC.

This clonotype was found many times. This chain uses TRBV29-1 with TRBJ2-2, with D unclear. The CDR3 has 14 amino acids. CDR1 SQVTM and CDR2 ANQGSEA come from the germline V gene. Between the trimmed V and J ends, which lost 7 bases and 2 bases, there was a span of 14 bases. The CDR3: CSAIKDLNTGELFF. The CDR3 DNA sequence: TGCAGCGCGATTAAAGACTTAAACACCGGGGAGCTGTTTTTT.

This sequence joins TRBV20-1 and TRBJ1-1; 9 bases line up with TRBD1. With 3 bases clipped from V and 11 bases from J, the junction kept 16 bases outside the gene matches. This CDR3 is built from 15 residues. Germline V gene lookup returns CDR1 DFQATT and CDR2 SNEGSKA (reference sequence). The CDR3 protein is CSARSGVTGGSRAFF. The CDR3 bases are TGCAGTGCTAGGTCGGGCGTAACAGGGGGCAGTCGCGCTTTCTTT.

This clonotype was counted between two and nine times. The chain uses TRBV7-2 and TRBJ2-3; a possible D gene is TRBD2 (6 bases). V lost 5 bases and J lost 1, with 16 bases in between. Germline V gene data show CDR1 as SGHTA and CDR2 as FQGNSA. This CDR3 has 16 amino acids. CDR3 sequence reads: CASSLRAGWGTDTQYF. In DNA, the CDR3 is TGTGCCAGCAGCCTGAGGGCGGGATGGGGCACAGATACGCAGTATTTT.

The gene calls are TRBV20-1 and TRBJ2-7, with D maybe TRBD2 (5 bases). CDR3 length equals 12 residues. The V end lost 6 bases, the J end lost 5 bases, and 14 bases lay between the germline ends. The germline gives CDR1 DFQATT, CDR2 SNEGSKA (reference sequence). Written as DNA, the CDR3 is TGCAGTGCCCCGGACTCATGGAACGAGCAGTACTTC. Translated, it gives CSAPDSWNEQYF.

The sample holds a few counts of this clonotype. The rearrangement joins TRBV4-1 to TRBJ2-3; D possibly matches TRBD1 or TRBD2 (5 bases each). The CDR3 has 17 residues. V was trimmed by 0 bases and J by 3 bases, leaving 16 bases between them. From germline, CDR1 is MGHRA and CDR2 YSYEKL. The CDR3 DNA reads as TGCGCCAGCAGCCAAGAAGTTACGGGACGGATAACAGATACGCAGTATTTT. Amino acid sequence: CASSQEVTGRITDTQYF.

This clonotype was detected a few times. The chain links TRBV11-2 to TRBJ2-3; D not certain. The CDR3 contains 12 residues. Between the trimmed V and J ends, which lost 0 bases and 8 bases, there was a span of 6 bases. Germline V gives CDR1 SGHAT, CDR2 FQNNGV. The CDR3 DNA sequence: TGTGCCAGCAGCTTAGATGCTCCTACGCAGTATTTT. Amino acids: CASSLDAPTQYF.

This clonotype was observed many times. The chain combines TRBV20-1 with TRBJ2-7; 7 nucleotides line up with TRBD2. V shed 3 bases, J shed 0 bases, and the junction held 8 bases outside the gene matches. Looked up from germline, CDR1 is DFQATT and CDR2 is SNEGSKA (reference sequence). This CDR3 has 15 residues. The CDR3 sequence: CSASFFGGNSYEQYF. In DNA form, the CDR3 reads TGCAGTGCTAGTTTCTTCGGGGGGAACTCCTACGAGCAGTACTTC.

The rearrangement joins TRBV28 to TRBJ2-7; TRBD1 agrees at 9 bases. The CDR3 has 15 residues. J lost 5 bases, V lost 6 bases, and 11 bases had no gene match. In germline, CDR1 is MDHEN, CDR2 SYDVKM. The CDR3 spells CASSLGGTGSDEQYF. CDR3 sequence (DNA): TGTGCCAGCAGCTTGGGTGGGACAGGGTCGGACGAGCAGTACTTC.

The table lists this clonotype with many counts. This sequence joins TRBV29-1 and TRBJ2-1, with D possibly matching TRBD1 (6 bases). Between the trimmed V and J ends, which lost 2 bases and 2 bases, there was a span of 16 bases. Germline assignment: CDR1 SQVTM and CDR2 ANQGSEA. The CDR3 covers 16 residues. The CDR3: CSVEPRGGLTYNEQFF. CDR3 coding DNA: TGCAGCGTTGAACCCAGGGGCGGCCTCACCTACAATGAGCAGTTCTTC.